What follows are 3 T cell receptor beta chains derived from one specimen sequenced in a study of shared clonotypes between healthy human individuals. The repertoire was sequenced with immunoSEQ multiplex PCR; TCRdb's copy has only in-frame clones and lacks some. The data contain about 2.1 million clones, just over 90% of them seen just once; the ten biggest clones take up more than 1.5%. Positive CCR7 selection of CD45RO-negative cells yielded the naive CD8 cells, and terminally differentiated effector memory CD45RA+ cells were excluded. The sequenced sample consisted of naive CD8+ T cells from PBMCs. The receptors were gathered from a man aged 18 to 35 in good health. Some clones in this sample may be carry-over from other donors' samples.

The rearrangement uses TRBV19 and TRBJ1-2, with TRBD1 matching over 7 bases. There are 14 residues in the CDR3. CDR1 and CDR2 (germline): LNHDA, SQIVND (reference sequence). After removal of 9 bases from V and 4 bases from J, the junction contained 11 bases not matched to a gene. CDR3 sequence reads: CASQDRLGFYGYTF. The CDR3 region has the DNA TGTGCCAGCCAGGACAGGTTAGGATTCTATGGCTACACCTTC.

J is TRBJ2-2 and V is TRBV9, with 7 bases that match TRBD2. With 7 bases clipped from V and 1 base from J, the junction kept 4 bases outside the gene matches. The CDR3 is 14 amino acids. Germline V CDR1 and CDR2: SGDLS, YYNGEE. As DNA, the CDR3 is TGTGCCAGCCGGGGGACTATGAACACCGGGGAGCTGTTTTTT. Its protein product is CASRGTMNTGELFF.

CDR3 amino acids: CASRLGPGTEAFF. The CDR3 DNA follows: TGTGCCAGTAGGCTGGGACCGGGCACTGAAGCTTTCTTT. The chain is built from TRBV19 and TRBJ1-1, with a weak D call TRBD1 (5 bases). Germline assignment: CDR1 LNHDA and CDR2 SQIVND (reference sequence). The CDR3 contains 13 residues. Trimming stripped 6 bases from V and 4 bases from J, with 12 bases between.